Included here is one T cell receptor (beta chain) sequence, with context. Its antigen is undetermined. Busulfan-fludarabine conditioning, marrow transplant, and cyclophosphamide on days +3 and +4 were administered. The data derive from a study of T cells after posttransplantation cyclophosphamide. Notes on the study in general: Donor-recipient repertoire similarity was low at 1-2 months, rising over year one.

This CDR3 has 15 amino acids. V trimming: 6 bases; J trimming: 0 bases; junction bases outside the gene matches: 4. In germline, CDR1 is SNHLY, CDR2 FYNNEI. The data were produced by immunoSEQ multiplex PCR, yet TCRdb's version contains in-frame clones alone and is incomplete. The data contain approximately 19,000 clones, roughly 90% of them singletons. This chain connects TRBV2 to TRBJ2-4; 8 positions match TRBD2. Sample: PBMCs, taken after allogeneic stem cell transplant with posttransplant cyclophosphamide. This sequence was found in a female patient aged 35 to 55 who received an allogeneic stem cell transplant from a related donor, was CMV-positive, and had no GVHD. These T cells may partly come from the graft donor. CDR3 sequence (DNA): TGTGCCAGCAGGGGAGCGGGAGTAGCCAAAAACATTCAGTACTTC. Its protein product is CASRGAGVAKNIQYF.